One and the same sample provided the 26 T cell receptor beta chains below, sequenced in a study of blood T cell repertoires in COVID-19 (dated by TCRdb to the early 2020s). Libraries were constructed by the immunoSEQ multiplex PCR assay. Imported from immuneACCESS, the table was reduced by TCRdb to in-frame sequences with V and J called. These copies leave out some clones; in studies compared against another copy, an unresolved V gene accounts for under half, and the cause of the remainder is not known. Recorded for this sample are about 230,000 clones; 85% to 90% of them occurred a single time. The ten largest clones capture 11% of the sample. The sample was peripheral blood. These receptors all come from a man aged 50-60 years with COVID-19, enrolled during active disease.

The V call is TRBV9, the J call TRBJ2-3; 8 nucleotides match TRBD1. The CDR3 runs 15 residues. Germline V lookup: CDR1 SGDLS, CDR2 YYNGEE. V lost 0 bases and J lost 1; bases outside the gene matches: 1. The CDR3: CASSVVQGGTDTQYF. DNA of the CDR3: TGTGCCAGCAGCGTAGTACAGGGGGGCACAGATACGCAGTATTTT. The whole variable domain, remainder taken from reference TRBV9 and TRBJ2-3, is DSGVTQTPKHLITATGQRVTLRCSPRSGDLSVYWYQQSLDQGLQFLIQYYNGEERAKGNILERFSAQQFPDLHSELNLSSLELGDSALYFCASSVVQGGTDTQYFGPGTRLTVL.

The rearrangement links TRBV27 to TRBJ2-5, with TRBD1 matching 8 bases. V gave up 5 bases and J gave up 4 bases; unmatched junction bases: 6. There are 14 residues in the CDR3. Germline CDR1 reads MNHEY; CDR2 reads SMNVEV (reference sequence). The CDR3 here is CASSQGAESETQYF. The CDR3 bases are TGTGCCAGCAGTCAGGGGGCAGAATCAGAGACCCAGTACTTC.

To note about this clone: Additional DNA sequences in this sample encode the identical CDR3. The chain is built from TRBV7-9 and TRBJ2-7, with D perhaps matching TRBD1 (5 bases). Trimming stripped 1 base from V and 1 base from J, with 8 bases between. The CDR3 sequence is 14 residues long. Germline-derived CDR1 and CDR2 are SEHNR and FQNEAQ (reference sequence). The CDR3 loop is CASSLGAGSYEQYF. The CDR3 DNA reads as TGTGCCAGCAGCTTAGGAGCAGGGTCCTACGAGCAGTACTTC.

V is TRBV2 and J is TRBJ2-1, with D unresolved. The CDR3 totals 11 residues. V shed 2 bases and J shed 6 bases, with 2 bases lying between them. Germline V CDR1 and CDR2: SNHLY, FYNNEI. The CDR3 loop is CASSELNEQFF. The CDR3 DNA sequence: TGTGCCAGCAGTGAACTCAATGAGCAGTTCTTC.

The chain links TRBV25-1 to TRBJ1-2; 9 bases align to TRBD1. CDR1 and CDR2 (germline): MGHDK, SYGVNS. This CDR3 region has 17 residues. Trimming at V came to 1 base and at J to 7 bases, leaving 13 bases not matched to a gene. CDR3 DNA sequence: TGTGCCAGCAGTGAATCTGGGGTTTCGGGACAGGGAGGTGGCTACACCTTC. Its translation is CASSESGVSGQGGGYTF.

The chain uses TRBV18 and TRBJ1-6; weak D call: TRBD1 (6 bases). V dropped 4 bases and J dropped 0 bases, with 10 bases sitting between them. The CDR3 covers 16 residues. Germline-derived CDR1 and CDR2 are KGHSH and LQKENI. CDR3 amino acids: CASSLDRSSYNSPLHF. In DNA, the CDR3 is TGTGCCAGCTCACTAGACAGGAGCTCCTATAATTCACCCCTCCACTTT.

This chain connects TRBV7-9 to TRBJ1-1; D unclear. CDR1 and CDR2 (germline): SEHNR, FQNEAQ (reference sequence). V shed 5 bases and J shed 3 bases, with 16 bases lying between them. The CDR3 sequence is 15 residues long. CDR3 in amino acids: CASSILTLRDTEAFF. CDR3 nucleotide sequence: TGTGCCAGCAGCATCTTGACCCTTCGGGACACTGAAGCTTTCTTT.

This clone was seen only once. The J gene is TRBJ1-5, the V gene TRBV10-2; TRBD1 matches at 7 bases. V shed 6 bases, J shed 0 bases, and the junction held 8 bases outside the gene matches. The CDR3 length is 16 residues. CDR1 and CDR2 (germline): WSHSY, SAAADI. The CDR3 DNA reads as TGCGCCAGCAGGGGTGGGACAGTTATTAGCAATCAGCCCCAGCATTTT. Protein sequence: CASRGGTVISNQPQHF.

The CDR3 DNA follows: TGTGCCAGCAGTGAAATATGGGGGCGGATGAACACTGAAGCTTTCTTT. Its protein product is CASSEIWGRMNTEAFF. The chain uses TRBV2 and TRBJ1-1, with a tentative D call TRBD1 (6 bases). Deletions cut 2 bases from V and 0 bases from J, with 13 bases between. CDR3 size: 16 residues. The germline V gene encodes CDR1 SNHLY and CDR2 FYNNEI.

The CDR3 DNA reads as TGTGCCAGCAGCTTAGCTGGGTGGACAGGGGAGGAATTCTTC. Protein sequence: CASSLAGWTGEEFF. The chain uses TRBV7-9 and TRBJ2-1; 9 bases line up with TRBD1. The CDR3 length is 14 residues. Germline lookup yields CDR1 SEHNR and CDR2 FQNEAQ (reference sequence). The V gene end was trimmed by 0 bases and the J gene end by 16 bases; junction bases not matched to a gene: 10.

The chain uses TRBV27 and TRBJ1-1, with D maybe TRBD1 (6 bases). V lost 7 bases, J lost 0 bases, and 15 bases lay in between. The CDR3 consists of 15 residues. Germline loops: CDR1 MNHEY, CDR2 SMNVEV (reference sequence). CDR3 loop: CASTVRTGMNTEAFF. CDR3 bases: TGTGCCAGCACCGTTAGAACAGGGATGAACACTGAAGCTTTCTTT.

The J gene is TRBJ1-2, the V gene TRBV19; D is perhaps TRBD1 (5 bases). V gave up 6 bases and J gave up 4 bases, with 9 bases separating them. This CDR3 is built from 12 residues. The germline gives CDR1 LNHDA, CDR2 SQIVND (reference sequence). The CDR3 DNA reads as TGTGCCAGTAGCGACAGCCGCTATGGCTACACCTTC. Translating gives CASSDSRYGYTF.

The V and J genes are TRBV19 and TRBJ1-1, with D possibly TRBD1 on 5 matching bases. With 7 bases removed from V and 3 bases from J, the gap between germline ends came to 21 bases. CDR3 length: 16 amino acids. The germline gives CDR1 LNHDA, CDR2 SQIVND (reference sequence). The CDR3 spells CASTDQGPRVHTEAFF. The CDR3 DNA follows: TGTGCCAGTACCGACCAAGGCCCCAGGGTGCACACTGAAGCTTTCTTT.

This rearrangement joins TRBV9 to TRBJ2-7; TRBD2 aligns across 11 bases. Unmatched junction bases numbered 2, after V lost 0 bases and J lost 3 bases. Germline lookup yields CDR1 SGDLS and CDR2 YYNGEE. The CDR3 has 15 residues. The DNA of the CDR3 is TGTGCCAGCAGCGTAGGGCTAGCGGGAGGCTACGAGCAGTACTTC. Translation: CASSVGLAGGYEQYF.

On this clone: At one boundary the junction diverges from the germline segment, which might be a read error. The V gene is TRBV28, the J gene TRBJ1-2; 10 bases match TRBD1. The germline V gene encodes CDR1 MDHEN and CDR2 SYDVKM. CDR3 length: 13 residues. The CDR3 DNA reads TGTGCCGGCAGACAGGGGGCAGGCTATGGCTACACCTTC. Protein sequence: CAGRQGAGYGYTF.

The gene calls are TRBV7-9 and TRBJ2-1, with D uncertain. CDR3 size: 15 residues. V was trimmed by 6 bases and J by 6 bases, leaving 18 bases between them. Germline-derived CDR1 and CDR2 are SEHNR and FQNEAQ (reference sequence). This chain's CDR3 is CASRPLPRVGNEQFF. Here the CDR3 DNA reads TGTGCCAGCAGACCTCTCCCTAGAGTAGGCAATGAGCAGTTCTTC.

The CDR3: CASRSYTGTGDLTSGNTIYF. In DNA form, the CDR3 reads TGTGCCAGCCGATCCTACACCGGGACAGGGGATCTCACCTCTGGAAACACCATATATTTT. The chain recombines TRBV27 with TRBJ1-3; 10 positions agree with TRBD1. From germline, CDR1 is MNHEY and CDR2 SMNVEV (reference sequence). V dropped 8 bases and J dropped 0; count of bases not matched to a gene: 19. The CDR3 extends over 20 amino acids.

The V and J genes are TRBV27 and TRBJ1-5; D is undetermined. Trimming took off 6 bases at V and 4 bases at J, with 10 bases between the two ends. The CDR3 loop spans 13 amino acids. Germline V gene lookup returns CDR1 MNHEY and CDR2 SMNVEV (reference sequence). CDR3 amino acids: CASSREGNQPQHF. The CDR3 DNA reads TGTGCCAGCAGCCGGGAAGGGAATCAGCCCCAGCATTTT.

The genes are TRBV20-1 and TRBJ1-2; unclear D gene. Germline lookup yields CDR1 DFQATT and CDR2 SNEGSKA (reference sequence). V was shortened by 1 base and J by 8 bases, with 8 bases between the two germline ends. The CDR3 has 11 residues. DNA for the CDR3: TGCAGTGCTAGAGCCCCCGAGGGCTACACCTTC. This gives the protein CSARAPEGYTF.

The CDR3 region has the DNA TGTGCTAGTGGACCTACCAGGGGTGGGTTGAACACCGGGGAGCTGTTTTTT. Its protein is CASGPTRGGLNTGELFF. The chain carries TRBV12-5 and TRBJ2-2; D is possibly TRBD1 (6 bases). V was cut by 6 bases and J by 1 base, with 18 bases left in between. The CDR3 consists of 17 residues. Germline values: CDR1 LGHNT, CDR2 FRNRAP.

The gene calls are TRBV11-2 and TRBJ2-3, with TRBD1 identical over 9 bases. J gave up 2 bases and V 5 bases, and 14 bases lay outside the gene matches. The CDR3 has 18 amino acids. Germline V gene lookup returns CDR1 SGHAT and CDR2 FQNNGV. The CDR3: CASSPTPSGTGTTDTQYF. CDR3 in DNA: TGTGCCAGCAGCCCCACCCCCTCCGGGACAGGGACCACAGATACGCAGTATTTT.

The chain is built from TRBV7-6 and TRBJ2-7; 7 bases map to TRBD1. The CDR3 covers 13 residues. Germline loops: CDR1 SGHVS, CDR2 FNYEAQ. V trimming: 3 bases; J trimming: 5 bases; junction bases outside the gene matches: 4. The CDR3 reads CASSFTGVNEQYF. The CDR3 region has the DNA TGTGCCAGCAGCTTTACAGGGGTCAACGAGCAGTACTTC.

The CDR3 protein is CASSVDSAGADTQYF. The CDR3 DNA reads as TGTGCCAGCAGTGTGGACTCCGCGGGGGCAGATACGCAGTATTTT. The V gene is TRBV2, the J gene TRBJ2-3; 7 bases map to TRBD2. CDR1 and CDR2 from the germline V gene are SNHLY and FYNNEI. This CDR3 region has 15 residues. Germline trimming cut 4 bases from V and 4 bases from J; bases unmatched to any gene: 8.

The chain uses TRBV27 and TRBJ2-5; tentative D call: TRBD2 (6 bases). This CDR3 is built from 18 residues. The germline V gene has CDR1 MNHEY and CDR2 SMNVEV (reference sequence). Between the trimmed V and J ends, which lost 2 bases and 0 bases, there was a span of 19 bases. CDR3 loop: CASSLQAPGGSYQETQYF. The CDR3 bases are TGTGCCAGCAGTTTACAGGCCCCAGGAGGGTCGTACCAAGAGACCCAGTACTTC.

The chain carries TRBV5-1 and TRBJ2-7, with a weak D call TRBD2 (6 bases). The CDR3 spans 14 residues. Trimming took 1 base from V and 6 from J, leaving 14 bases between them. Germline CDR1 SGHRS, CDR2 YFSETQ. CDR3 nucleotides: TGCGCCAGCAGCTTGCCCGGAGCGGAGGGCGAGCAGTACTTC. Amino acid sequence: CASSLPGAEGEQYF.

The chain combines TRBV27 with TRBJ2-1, with D possibly matching TRBD2 (5 bases). The length of the CDR3 is 15 residues. Trimming took 6 bases from V and 3 from J, leaving 15 bases between them. Germline-derived CDR1 and CDR2 are MNHEY and SMNVEV (reference sequence). CDR3 DNA sequence: TGTGCCAGCAGACCTGAGCGGAGCTACTACAATGAGCAGTTCTTC. Translated, it gives CASRPERSYYNEQFF.